A selection of T cell receptor beta chains follows, all from one sample in a study of blood T cell repertoires in COVID-19. Profiled with immunoSEQ multiplex PCR; TCRdb holds only in-frame clones, not every one. Among over 85,000 clones listed, around 90% were seen once. The material sequenced was peripheral blood. Receptors originate from a human donor with COVID-19, enrolled during active disease. The donor label of this sample is uncertain. Each CDR3 is given with its conserved first and last residue. Each record gives: J gene, D gene, V gene, clone size, CDR3 DNA, CDR3 protein. A D gene is named only where the DNA matches it firmly. Rows give clone size only sometimes, using once, few, many, or a class for an expanded clone.

J: TRBJ1-5; D: NA; V: TRBV12-3/TRBV12-4; size: NA; DNA: TGTGCCAGCAGAACAGGGAGCAATCAGCCCCAGCATTTT; CDR3: CASRTGSNQPQHF
J: TRBJ1-1; D: NA; V: TRBV7-7; size: few; DNA: TGTGCCAGCAGCCGACAGGCCAACACTGAAGCTTTCTTT; CDR3: CASSRQANTEAFF
J: TRBJ1-2; D: NA; V: TRBV27; size: NA; DNA: TGTGCCAGCAGACGGGGGGACTATAGCTGGACCTTC; CDR3: CASRRGDYSWTF
J: TRBJ2-3; D: NA; V: TRBV7-9; size: NA; DNA: TGTGCCAGCAGCGACCGACCAGGGGATACGCAGTATTTT; CDR3: CASSDRPGDTQYF
J: TRBJ1-1; D: NA; V: TRBV19; size: NA; DNA: TGTGCCAGTAGGGCCCCTACGGGCACTGAAGCTTTCTTT; CDR3: CASRAPTGTEAFF
J: TRBJ2-7; D: TRBD1; V: TRBV2; size: NA; DNA: TGTGCCAGCAGCGAGGACAGGGCCGCAGGGGAGCAGTACTTC; CDR3: CASSEDRAAGEQYF
J: TRBJ1-2; D: NA; V: TRBV11-2; size: once; DNA: TGTGCCAGCAGCTCCCCCAAGGCGGGGGGGGCCTGGGGCTACACCTTC; CDR3: CASSSPKAGGAWGYTF
J: TRBJ1-2; D: TRBD1; V: TRBV10-3; size: NA; DNA: TGTGCCATCAGTAACTCAACAGGGGGCCGGGGTGGCTACACCTTC; CDR3: CAISNSTGGRGGYTF
J: TRBJ1-4; D: TRBD1; V: TRBV19; size: NA; DNA: TGTGCCACTTCGGAGACGGACAGGGCGATTGAAAAACTGTTTTTT; CDR3: CATSETDRAIEKLFF
J: TRBJ1-4; D: NA; V: TRBV2; size: once; DNA: TGTGCCAGCAGTGAACAGGGTAATGAAAAACTGTTTTTT; CDR3: CASSEQGNEKLFF